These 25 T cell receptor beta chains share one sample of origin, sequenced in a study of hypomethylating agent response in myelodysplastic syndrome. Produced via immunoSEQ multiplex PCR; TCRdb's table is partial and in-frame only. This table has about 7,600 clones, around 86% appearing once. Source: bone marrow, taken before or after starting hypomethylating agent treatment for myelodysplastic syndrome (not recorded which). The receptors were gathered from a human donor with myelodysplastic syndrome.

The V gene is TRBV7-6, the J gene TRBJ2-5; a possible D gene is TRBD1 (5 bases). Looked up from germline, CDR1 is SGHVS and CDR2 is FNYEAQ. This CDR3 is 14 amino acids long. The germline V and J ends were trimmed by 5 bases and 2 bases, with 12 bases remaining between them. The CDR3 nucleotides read TGTGCCAGCAGCGTAGGGGCAGCGCAAGAGACCCAGTACTTC. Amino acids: CASSVGAAQETQYF. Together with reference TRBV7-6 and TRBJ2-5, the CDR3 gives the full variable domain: GAGVSQSPRYKVTKRGQDVALRCDPISGHVSLYWYRQALGQGPEFLTYFNYEAQQDKSGLPNDRFSAERPEGSISTLTIQRTEQRDSAMYRCASSVGAAQETQYFGPGTRLLVL.

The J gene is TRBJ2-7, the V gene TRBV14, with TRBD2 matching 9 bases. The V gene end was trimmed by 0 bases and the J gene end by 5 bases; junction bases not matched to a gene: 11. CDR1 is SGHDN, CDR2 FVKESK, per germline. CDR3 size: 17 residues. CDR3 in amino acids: CASSQDVFAGGQNEQYF. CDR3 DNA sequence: TGTGCCAGCAGCCAAGATGTATTCGCGGGGGGGCAGAACGAGCAGTACTTC.

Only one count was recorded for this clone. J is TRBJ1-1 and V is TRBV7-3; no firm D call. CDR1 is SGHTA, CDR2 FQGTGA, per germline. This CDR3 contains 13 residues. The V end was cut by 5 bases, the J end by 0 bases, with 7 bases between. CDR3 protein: CASSATVNTEAFF. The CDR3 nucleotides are TGTGCCAGCAGCGCGACCGTGAACACTGAAGCTTTCTTT.

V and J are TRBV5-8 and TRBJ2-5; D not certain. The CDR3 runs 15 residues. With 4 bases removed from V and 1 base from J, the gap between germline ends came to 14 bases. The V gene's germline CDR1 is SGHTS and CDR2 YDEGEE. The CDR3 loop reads CASSTPRNSQETQYF. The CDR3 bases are TGTGCCAGCAGCACCCCTCGGAACAGCCAAGAGACCCAGTACTTC.

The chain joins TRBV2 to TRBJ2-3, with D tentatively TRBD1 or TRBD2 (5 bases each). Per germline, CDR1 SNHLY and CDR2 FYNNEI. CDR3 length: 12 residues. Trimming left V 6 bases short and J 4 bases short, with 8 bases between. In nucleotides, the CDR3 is TGTGCCAGCAGGCGAGGGGCAGATACGCAGTATTTT. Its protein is CASRRGADTQYF.

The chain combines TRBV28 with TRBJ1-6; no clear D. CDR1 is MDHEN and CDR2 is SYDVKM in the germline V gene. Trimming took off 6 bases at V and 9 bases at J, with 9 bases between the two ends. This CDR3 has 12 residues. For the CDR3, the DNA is TGTGCCAGCAGACCGCCGGGTTCACCCCTCCACTTT. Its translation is CASRPPGSPLHF.

CDR3 in amino acids: CASQIGADTQYF. In DNA, the CDR3 is TGCGCCAGCCAGATTGGTGCAGATACGCAGTATTTT. J is TRBJ2-3 and V is TRBV5-1; D gene unclear. The CDR3 spans 12 residues. Germline V gene sequence: CDR1 SGHRS, CDR2 YFSETQ. V lost 7 bases to trimming and J lost 4 bases, with 10 bases between them. Drawing the rest from reference TRBV5-1 and TRBJ2-3, the complete variable domain is KAGVTQTPRYLIKTRGQQVTLSCSPISGHRSVSWYQQTPGQGLQFLFEYFSETQRNKGNFPGRFSGRQFSNSRSEMNVSTLELGDSALYLCASQIGADTQYFGPGTRLTVL.

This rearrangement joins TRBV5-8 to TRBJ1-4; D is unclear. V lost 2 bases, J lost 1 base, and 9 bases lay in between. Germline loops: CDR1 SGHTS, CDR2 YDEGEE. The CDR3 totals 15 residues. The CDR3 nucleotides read TGTGCCAGCAGCTTCGGTTATGGAACTAATGAAAAACTGTTTTTT. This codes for CASSFGYGTNEKLFF. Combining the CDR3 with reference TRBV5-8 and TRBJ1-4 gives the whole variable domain EAGVTQSPTHLIKTRGQQATLRCSPISGHTSVYWYQQALGLGLQFLLWYDEGEERNRGNFPPRFSGRQFPNYSSELNVNALELEDSALYLCASSFGYGTNEKLFFGSGTQLSVL.

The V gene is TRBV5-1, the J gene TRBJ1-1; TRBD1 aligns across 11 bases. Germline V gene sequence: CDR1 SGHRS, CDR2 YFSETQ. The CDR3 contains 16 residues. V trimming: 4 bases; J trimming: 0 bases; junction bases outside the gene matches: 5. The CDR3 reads CASSLGTGGMNTEAFF. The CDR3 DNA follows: TGCGCCAGCAGCCTCGGGACAGGGGGGATGAACACTGAAGCTTTCTTT.

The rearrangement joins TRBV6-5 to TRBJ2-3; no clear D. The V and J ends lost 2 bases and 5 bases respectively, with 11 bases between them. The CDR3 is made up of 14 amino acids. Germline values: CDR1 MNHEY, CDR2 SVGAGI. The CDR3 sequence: CASSYEWGGDTQYF. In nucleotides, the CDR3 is TGTGCCAGCAGTTACGAGTGGGGTGGAGATACGCAGTATTTT.

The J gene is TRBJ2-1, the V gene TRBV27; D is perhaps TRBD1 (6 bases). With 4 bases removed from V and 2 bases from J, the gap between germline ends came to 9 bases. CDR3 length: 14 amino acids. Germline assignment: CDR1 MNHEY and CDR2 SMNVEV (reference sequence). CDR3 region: CASSSGVPYNEQFF. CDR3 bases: TGTGCCAGCAGTTCAGGGGTGCCCTACAATGAGCAGTTCTTC.

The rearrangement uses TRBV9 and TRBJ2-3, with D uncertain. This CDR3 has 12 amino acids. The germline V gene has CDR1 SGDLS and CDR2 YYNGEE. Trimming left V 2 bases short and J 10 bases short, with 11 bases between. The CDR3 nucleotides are TGTGCCAGCAGCGTGGATTCGCCGGCGCAGTATTTT. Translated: CASSVDSPAQYF.

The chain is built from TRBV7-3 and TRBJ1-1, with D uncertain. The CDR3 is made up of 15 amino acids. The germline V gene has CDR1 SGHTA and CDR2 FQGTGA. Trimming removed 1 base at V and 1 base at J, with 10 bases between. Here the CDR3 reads CASSLMGMTNTEAFF. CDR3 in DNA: TGTGCCAGCAGCTTAATGGGTATGACGAACACTGAAGCTTTCTTT.

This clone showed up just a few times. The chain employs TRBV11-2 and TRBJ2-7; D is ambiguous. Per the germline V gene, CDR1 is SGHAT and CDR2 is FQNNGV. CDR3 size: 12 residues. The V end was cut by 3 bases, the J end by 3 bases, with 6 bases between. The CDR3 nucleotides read TGTGCCAGCAGCTTTGGCAGCTACGAGCAGTACGTC. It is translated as CASSFGSYEQYV.

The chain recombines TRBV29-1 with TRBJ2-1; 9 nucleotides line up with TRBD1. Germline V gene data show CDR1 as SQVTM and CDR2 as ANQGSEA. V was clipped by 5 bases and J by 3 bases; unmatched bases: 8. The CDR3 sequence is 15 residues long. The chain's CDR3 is CSVPDRGGVYNEQFF. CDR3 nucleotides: TGCAGCGTTCCCGACAGGGGGGGGGTCTACAATGAGCAGTTCTTC.

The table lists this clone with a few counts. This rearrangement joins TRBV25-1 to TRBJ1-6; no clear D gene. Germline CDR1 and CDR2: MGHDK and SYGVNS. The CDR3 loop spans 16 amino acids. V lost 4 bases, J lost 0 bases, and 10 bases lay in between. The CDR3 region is CASSVGSISYNSPLHF. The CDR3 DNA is TGTGCCAGCAGTGTTGGTTCCATCTCCTATAATTCACCCCTCCACTTT.

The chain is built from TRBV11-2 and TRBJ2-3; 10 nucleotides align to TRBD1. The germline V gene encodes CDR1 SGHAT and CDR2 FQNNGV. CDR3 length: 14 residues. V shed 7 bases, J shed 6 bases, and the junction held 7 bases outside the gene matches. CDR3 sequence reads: CASTGTGARDTQYF. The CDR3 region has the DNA TGTGCCAGCACCGGGACAGGGGCAAGGGATACGCAGTATTTT. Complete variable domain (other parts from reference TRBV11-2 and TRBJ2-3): EAGVAQSPRYKIIEKRQSVAFWCNPISGHATLYWYQQILGQGPKLLIQFQNNGVVDDSQLPKDRFSAERLKGVDSTLKIQPAKLEDSAVYLCASTGTGARDTQYFGPGTRLTVL.

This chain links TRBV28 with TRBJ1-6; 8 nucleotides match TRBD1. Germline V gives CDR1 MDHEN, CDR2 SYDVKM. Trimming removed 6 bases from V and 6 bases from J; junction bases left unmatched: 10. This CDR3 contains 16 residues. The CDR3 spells CASRLGRTGTNSPLHF. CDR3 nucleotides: TGTGCCAGCAGACTTGGTCGGACAGGGACTAATTCACCCCTCCACTTT.

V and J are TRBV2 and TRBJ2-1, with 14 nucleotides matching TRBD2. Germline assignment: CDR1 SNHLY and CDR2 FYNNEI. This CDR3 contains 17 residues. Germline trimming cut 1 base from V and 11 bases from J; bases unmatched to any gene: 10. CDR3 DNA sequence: TGTGCCAGCAGTGAAGGCCCCGGGACTAGCGGGGGCTATAAGCAGTTCTTC. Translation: CASSEGPGTSGGYKQFF.

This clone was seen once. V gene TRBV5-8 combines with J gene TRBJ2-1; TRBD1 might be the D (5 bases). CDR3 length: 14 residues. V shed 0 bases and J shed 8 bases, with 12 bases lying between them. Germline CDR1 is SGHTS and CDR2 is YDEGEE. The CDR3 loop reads CASSLVGPDDEQFF. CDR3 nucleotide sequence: TGTGCCAGCAGCTTGGTGGGGCCCGACGATGAGCAGTTCTTC.

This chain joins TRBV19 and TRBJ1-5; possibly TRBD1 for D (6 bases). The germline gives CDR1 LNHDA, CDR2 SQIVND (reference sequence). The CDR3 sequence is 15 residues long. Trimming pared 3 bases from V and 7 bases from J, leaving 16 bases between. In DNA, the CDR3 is TGTGCCAGTAGTATGAGAAGTCAGGGGCTCCAGCCCCAGCATTTT. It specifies CASSMRSQGLQPQHF.

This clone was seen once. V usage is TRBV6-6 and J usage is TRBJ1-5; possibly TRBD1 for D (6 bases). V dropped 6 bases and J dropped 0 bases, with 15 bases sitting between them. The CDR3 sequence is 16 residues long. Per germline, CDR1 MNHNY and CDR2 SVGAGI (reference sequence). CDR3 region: CASRISTGRSNQPQHF. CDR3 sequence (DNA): TGTGCCAGCAGAATATCGACAGGACGTAGCAATCAGCCCCAGCATTTT.

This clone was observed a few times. CDR3 coding DNA: TGTGCCAGCAGTGAGTTGACAGTCACTGAAGCTTTCTTT. Encoded protein: CASSELTVTEAFF. The chain has TRBV2 and TRBJ1-1; the D gene is possibly TRBD1 (5 bases). Between the trimmed V and J ends, which lost 3 bases and 4 bases, there was a span of 9 bases. The CDR3 covers 13 residues. The germline CDR1 and CDR2 sequences are SNHLY and FYNNEI.

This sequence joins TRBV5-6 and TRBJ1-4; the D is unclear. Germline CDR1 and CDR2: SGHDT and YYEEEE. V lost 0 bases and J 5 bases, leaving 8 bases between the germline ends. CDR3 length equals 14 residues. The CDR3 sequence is CASSLARENEKLFF. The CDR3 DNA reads TGTGCCAGCAGCTTGGCTCGGGAAAATGAAAAACTGTTTTTT.

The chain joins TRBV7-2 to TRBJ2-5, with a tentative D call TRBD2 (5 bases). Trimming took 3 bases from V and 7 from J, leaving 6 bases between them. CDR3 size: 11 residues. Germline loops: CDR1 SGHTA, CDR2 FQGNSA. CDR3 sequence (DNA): TGTGCCAGCAGCTTCGGGGTGACCCAGTACTTC. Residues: CASSFGVTQYF. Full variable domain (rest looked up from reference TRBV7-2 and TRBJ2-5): GAGVSQSPSNKVTEKGKDVELRCDPISGHTALYWYRQSLGQGLEFLIYFQGNSAPDKSGLPSDRFSAERTGGSVSTLTIQRTQQEDSAVYLCASSFGVTQYFGPGTRLLVL.